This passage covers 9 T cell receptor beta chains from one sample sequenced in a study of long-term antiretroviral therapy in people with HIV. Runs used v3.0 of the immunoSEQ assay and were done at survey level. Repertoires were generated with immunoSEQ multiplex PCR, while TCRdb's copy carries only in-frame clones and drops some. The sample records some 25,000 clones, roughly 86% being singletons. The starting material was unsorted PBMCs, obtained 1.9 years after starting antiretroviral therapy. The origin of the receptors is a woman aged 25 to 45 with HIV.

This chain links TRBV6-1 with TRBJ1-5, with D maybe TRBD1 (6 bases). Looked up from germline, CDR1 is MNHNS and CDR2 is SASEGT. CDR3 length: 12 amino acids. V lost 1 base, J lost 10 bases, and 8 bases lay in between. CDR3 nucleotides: TGTGCCAGCAGTGAAGGGGGGCCTCCCCAGCATTTT. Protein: CASSEGGPPQHF.

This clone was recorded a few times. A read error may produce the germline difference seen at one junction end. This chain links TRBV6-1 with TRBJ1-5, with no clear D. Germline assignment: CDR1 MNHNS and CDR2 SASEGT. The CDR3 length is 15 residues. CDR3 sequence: CASREGSHPNQPQHF. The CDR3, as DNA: TGTGCCAGCAGGGAAGGATCCCATCCCAATCAGCCCCAGCATTTT.

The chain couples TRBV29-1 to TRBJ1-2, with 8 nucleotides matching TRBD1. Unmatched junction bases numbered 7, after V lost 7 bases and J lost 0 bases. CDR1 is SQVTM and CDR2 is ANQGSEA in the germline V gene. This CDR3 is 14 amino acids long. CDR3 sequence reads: CSAKNRGTNYGYTF. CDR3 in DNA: TGCAGCGCTAAGAACAGGGGGACTAACTATGGCTACACCTTC. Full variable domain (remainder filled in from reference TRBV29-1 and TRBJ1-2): SAVISQKPSRDICQRGTSLTIQCQVDSQVTMMFWYRQQPGQSLTLIATANQGSEATYESGFVIDKFPISRPNLTFSTLTVSNMSPEDSSIYLCSAKNRGTNYGYTFGSGTRLTVV.

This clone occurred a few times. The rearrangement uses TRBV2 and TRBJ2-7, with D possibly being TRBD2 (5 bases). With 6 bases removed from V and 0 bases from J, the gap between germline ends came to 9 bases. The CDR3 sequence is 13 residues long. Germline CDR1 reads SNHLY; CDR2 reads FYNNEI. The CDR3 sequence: CASRNSASYEQYV. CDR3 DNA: TGTGCCAGCAGGAATAGCGCCTCCTACGAGCAGTACGTC.

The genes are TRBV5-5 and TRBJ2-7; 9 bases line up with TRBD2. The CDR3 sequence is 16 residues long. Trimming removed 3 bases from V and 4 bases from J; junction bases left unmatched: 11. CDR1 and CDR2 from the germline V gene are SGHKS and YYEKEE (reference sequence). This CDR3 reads CASSSQDRGGAYEQYV. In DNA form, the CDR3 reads TGTGCCAGCAGCTCCCAGGATCGCGGGGGGGCGTACGAGCAGTACGTC.

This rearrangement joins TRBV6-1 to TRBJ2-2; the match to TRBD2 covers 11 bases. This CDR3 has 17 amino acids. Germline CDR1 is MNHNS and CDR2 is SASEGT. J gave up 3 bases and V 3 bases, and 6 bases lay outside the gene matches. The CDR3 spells CASSDLLAGVYTGELFF. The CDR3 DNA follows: TGTGCCAGCAGTGACTTACTAGCGGGGGTCTACACCGGGGAGCTGTTTTTT.

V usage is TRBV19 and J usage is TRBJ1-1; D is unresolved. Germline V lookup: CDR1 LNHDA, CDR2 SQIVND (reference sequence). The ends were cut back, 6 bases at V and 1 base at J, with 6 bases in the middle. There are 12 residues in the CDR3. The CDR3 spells CASSLRNTEAFF. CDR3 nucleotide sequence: TGTGCCAGTAGCCTACGGAACACTGAAGCTTTCTTT.

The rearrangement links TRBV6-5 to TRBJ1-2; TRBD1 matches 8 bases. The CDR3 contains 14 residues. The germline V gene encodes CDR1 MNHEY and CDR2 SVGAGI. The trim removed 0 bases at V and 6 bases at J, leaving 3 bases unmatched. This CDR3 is CASSYSPRGHGYTF. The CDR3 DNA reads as TGTGCCAGCAGTTACTCACCCAGGGGGCATGGCTACACCTTC.

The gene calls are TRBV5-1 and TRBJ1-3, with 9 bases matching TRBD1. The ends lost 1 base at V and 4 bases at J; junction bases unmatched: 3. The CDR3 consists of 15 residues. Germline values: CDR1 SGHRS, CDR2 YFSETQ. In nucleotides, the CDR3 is TGCGCCAGCAGCTTGACAGGACAGGGGGGAAACACCATATATTTT. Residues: CASSLTGQGGNTIYF.